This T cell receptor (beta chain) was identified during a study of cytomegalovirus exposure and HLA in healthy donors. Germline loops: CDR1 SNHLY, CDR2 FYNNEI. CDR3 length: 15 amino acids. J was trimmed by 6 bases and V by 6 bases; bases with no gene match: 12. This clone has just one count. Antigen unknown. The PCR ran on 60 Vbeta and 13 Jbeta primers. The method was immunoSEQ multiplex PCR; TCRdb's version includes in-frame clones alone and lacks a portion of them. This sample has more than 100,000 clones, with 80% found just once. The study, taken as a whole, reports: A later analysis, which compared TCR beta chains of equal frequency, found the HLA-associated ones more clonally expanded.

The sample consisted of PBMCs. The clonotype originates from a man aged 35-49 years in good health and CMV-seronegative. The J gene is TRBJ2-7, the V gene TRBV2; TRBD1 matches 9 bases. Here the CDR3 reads CASSVPGQGILEQYF. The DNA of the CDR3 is TGTGCCAGCAGCGTTCCGGGACAGGGTATTCTCGAGCAGTACTTC.